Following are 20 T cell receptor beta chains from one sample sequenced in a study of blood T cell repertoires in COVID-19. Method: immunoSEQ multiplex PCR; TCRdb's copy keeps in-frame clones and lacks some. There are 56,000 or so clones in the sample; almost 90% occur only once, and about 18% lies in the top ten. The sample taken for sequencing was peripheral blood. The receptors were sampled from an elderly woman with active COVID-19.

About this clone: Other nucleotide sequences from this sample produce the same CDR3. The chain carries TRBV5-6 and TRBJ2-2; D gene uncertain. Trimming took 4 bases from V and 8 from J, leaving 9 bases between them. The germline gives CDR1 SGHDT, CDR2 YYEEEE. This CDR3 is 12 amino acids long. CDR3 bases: TGTGCCAGCAGCATGCGTGAGGGGGAGCTGTTTTTT. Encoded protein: CASSMREGELFF. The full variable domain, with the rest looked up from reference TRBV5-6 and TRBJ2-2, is DAGVTQSPTHLIKTRGQQVTLRCSPKSGHDTVSWYQQALGQGPQFIFQYYEEEERQRGNFPDRFSGHQFPNYSSELNVNALLLGDSALYLCASSMREGELFFGEGSRLTVL.

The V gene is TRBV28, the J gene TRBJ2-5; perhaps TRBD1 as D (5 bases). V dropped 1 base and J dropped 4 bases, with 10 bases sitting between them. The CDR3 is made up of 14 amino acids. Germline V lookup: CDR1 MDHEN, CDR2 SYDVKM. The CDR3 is CASSLSRDGETQYF. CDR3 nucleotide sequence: TGTGCCAGCAGTTTATCCAGGGATGGAGAGACCCAGTACTTC.

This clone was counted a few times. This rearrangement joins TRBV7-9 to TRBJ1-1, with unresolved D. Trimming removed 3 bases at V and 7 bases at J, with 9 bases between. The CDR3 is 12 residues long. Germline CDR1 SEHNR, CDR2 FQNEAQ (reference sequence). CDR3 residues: CASSFRGYEAFF. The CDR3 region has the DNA TGTGCCAGCAGCTTTAGAGGATATGAAGCTTTCTTT.

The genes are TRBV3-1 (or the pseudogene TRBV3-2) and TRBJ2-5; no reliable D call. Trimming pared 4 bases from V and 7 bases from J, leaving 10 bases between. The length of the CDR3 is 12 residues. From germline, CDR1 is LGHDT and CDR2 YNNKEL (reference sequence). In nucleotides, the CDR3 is TGTGCCAGCAGCCGAAGAGCAGGGACCCAGTACTTC. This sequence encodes CASSRRAGTQYF.

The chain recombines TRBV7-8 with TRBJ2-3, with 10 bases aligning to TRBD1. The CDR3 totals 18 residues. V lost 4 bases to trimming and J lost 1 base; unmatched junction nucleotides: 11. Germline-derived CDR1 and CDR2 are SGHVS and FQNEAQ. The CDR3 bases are TGTGCCAGCAGCTACTCAACCGGGACAGGGGACGGCACAGATACGCAGTATTTT. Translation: CASSYSTGTGDGTDTQYF.

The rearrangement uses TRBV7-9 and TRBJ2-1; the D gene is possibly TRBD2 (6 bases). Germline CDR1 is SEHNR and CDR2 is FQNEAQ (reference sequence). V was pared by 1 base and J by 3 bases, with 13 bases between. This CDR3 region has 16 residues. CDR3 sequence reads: CASSLDGGVVYNEQFF. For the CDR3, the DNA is TGTGCCAGCAGCTTAGATGGAGGGGTGGTCTACAATGAGCAGTTCTTC.

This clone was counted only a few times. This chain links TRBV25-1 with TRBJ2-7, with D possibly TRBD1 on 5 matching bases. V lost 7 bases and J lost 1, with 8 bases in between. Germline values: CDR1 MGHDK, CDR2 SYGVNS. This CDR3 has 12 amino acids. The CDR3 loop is CASIDRSYEQYF. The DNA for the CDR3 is TGTGCCAGCATCGACAGATCCTACGAGCAGTACTTC.

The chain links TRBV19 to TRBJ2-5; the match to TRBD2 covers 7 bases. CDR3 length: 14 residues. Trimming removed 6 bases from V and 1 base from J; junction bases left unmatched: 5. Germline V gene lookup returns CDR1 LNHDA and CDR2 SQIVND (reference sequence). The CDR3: CASRDGGTQETQYF. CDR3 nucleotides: TGTGCCAGTAGGGACGGGGGGACCCAAGAGACCCAGTACTTC.

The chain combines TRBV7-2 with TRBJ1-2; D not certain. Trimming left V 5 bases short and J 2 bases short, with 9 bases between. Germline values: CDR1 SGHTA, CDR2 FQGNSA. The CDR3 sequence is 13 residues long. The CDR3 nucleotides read TGTGCCAGCAGCAAATCCGTAAACTATGGCTACACCTTC. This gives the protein CASSKSVNYGYTF.

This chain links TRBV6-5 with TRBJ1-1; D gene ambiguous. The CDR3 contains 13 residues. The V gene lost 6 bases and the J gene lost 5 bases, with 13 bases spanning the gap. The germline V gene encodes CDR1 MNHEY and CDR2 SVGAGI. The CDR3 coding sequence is TGTGCCAGCAGGCAGACGGCTAGTACTGAAGCTTTCTTT. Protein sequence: CASRQTASTEAFF.

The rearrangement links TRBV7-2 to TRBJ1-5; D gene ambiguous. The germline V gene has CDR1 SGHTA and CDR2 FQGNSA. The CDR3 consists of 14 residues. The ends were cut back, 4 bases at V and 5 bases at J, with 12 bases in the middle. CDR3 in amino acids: CASSWTPRDQPQHF. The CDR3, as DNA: TGTGCCAGCAGCTGGACCCCGCGGGATCAGCCCCAGCATTTT.

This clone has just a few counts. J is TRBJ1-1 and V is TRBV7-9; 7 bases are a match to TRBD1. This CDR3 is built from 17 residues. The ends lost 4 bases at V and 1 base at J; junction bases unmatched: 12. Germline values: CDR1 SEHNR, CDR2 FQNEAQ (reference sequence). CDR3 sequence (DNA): TGTGCCAGCAGCTCTCATCAACCGGGACAGAGGAACACTGAAGCTTTCTTT. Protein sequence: CASSSHQPGQRNTEAFF. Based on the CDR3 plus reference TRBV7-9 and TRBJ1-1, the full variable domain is DTGVSQNPRHKITKRGQNVTFRCDPISEHNRLYWYRQTLGQGPEFLTYFQNEAQLEKSRLLSDRFSAERPKGSFSTLEIQRTEQGDSAMYLCASSSHQPGQRNTEAFFGQGTRLTVV.

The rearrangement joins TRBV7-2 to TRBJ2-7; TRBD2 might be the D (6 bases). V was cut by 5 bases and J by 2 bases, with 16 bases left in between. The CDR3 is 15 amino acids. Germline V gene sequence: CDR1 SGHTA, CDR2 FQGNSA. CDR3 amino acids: CASSLGLLGAYEQYF. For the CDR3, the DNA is TGTGCCAGCAGCCTGGGACTCCTCGGAGCCTACGAGCAGTACTTC.

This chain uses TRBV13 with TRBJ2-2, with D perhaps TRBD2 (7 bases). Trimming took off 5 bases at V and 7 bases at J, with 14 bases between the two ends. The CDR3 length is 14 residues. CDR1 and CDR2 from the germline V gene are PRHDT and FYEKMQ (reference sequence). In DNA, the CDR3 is TGTGCCAGCAGCCGGTCGGGGGGCGGCGGGGAGCTGTTTTTT. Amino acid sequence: CASSRSGGGGELFF.

CDR3 sequence reads: CASSRGLAGYEQYF. The CDR3 nucleotides are TGTGCCAGCAGCAGAGGACTAGCGGGCTACGAGCAGTACTTC. The gene calls are TRBV11-3 and TRBJ2-7, with TRBD2 matching over 11 bases. The length of the CDR3 is 14 residues. Looked up from germline, CDR1 is SGHNT and CDR2 is YENEEA. Unmatched junction bases numbered 3, after V lost 5 bases and J lost 3 bases.

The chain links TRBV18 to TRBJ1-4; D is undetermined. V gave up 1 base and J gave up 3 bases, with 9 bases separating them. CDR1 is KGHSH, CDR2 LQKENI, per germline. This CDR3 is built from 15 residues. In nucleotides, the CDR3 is TGTGCCAGCTCACCACGACGAGGCTCTAATGAAAAACTGTTTTTT. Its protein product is CASSPRRGSNEKLFF. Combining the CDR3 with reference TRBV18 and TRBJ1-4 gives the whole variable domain NAGVMQNPRHLVRRRGQEARLRCSPMKGHSHVYWYRQLPEEGLKFMVYLQKENIIDESGMPKERFSAEFPKEGPSILRIQQVVRGDSAAYFCASSPRRGSNEKLFFGSGTQLSVL.

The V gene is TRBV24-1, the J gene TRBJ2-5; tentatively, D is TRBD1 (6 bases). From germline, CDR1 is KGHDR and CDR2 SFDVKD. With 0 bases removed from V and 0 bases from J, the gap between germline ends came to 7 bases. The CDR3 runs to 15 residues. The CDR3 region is CATSDLRTDQETQYF. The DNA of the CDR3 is TGTGCCACCAGTGATTTGCGGACAGACCAAGAGACCCAGTACTTC.

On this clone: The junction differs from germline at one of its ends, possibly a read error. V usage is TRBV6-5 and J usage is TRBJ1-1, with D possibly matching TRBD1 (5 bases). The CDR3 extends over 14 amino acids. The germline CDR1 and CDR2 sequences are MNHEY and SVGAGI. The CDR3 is CASSNSRGGTEAFF. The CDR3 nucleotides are TGTGCCAGCAGTAACTCCCGGGGGGGAACTGAAGCTTTCTTT.

DNA of the CDR3: TGCGCCAGCAGCGGAGCGGGTGCTAGCACAGATACGCAGTATTTT. Translation: CASSGAGASTDTQYF. V gene TRBV5-1 combines with J gene TRBJ2-3; maybe TRBD2 (6 bases). CDR1 is SGHRS and CDR2 is YFSETQ in the germline V gene. Trimming cost V 4 bases and J 0 bases, with 12 bases left between them. This CDR3 is 15 amino acids long.

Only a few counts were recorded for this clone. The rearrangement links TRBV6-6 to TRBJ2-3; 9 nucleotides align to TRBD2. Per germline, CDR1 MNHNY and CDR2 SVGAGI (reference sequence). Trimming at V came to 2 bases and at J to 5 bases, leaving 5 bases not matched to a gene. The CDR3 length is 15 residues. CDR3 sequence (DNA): TGTGCCAGCAGTTACAGGCGGGGGGGTGAAGATACGCAGTATTTT. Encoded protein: CASSYRRGGEDTQYF.